Listed here is a single T cell receptor beta chain. Some clones are missing from TCRdb's copy, which holds only in-frame ones; the method was immunoSEQ multiplex PCR. The table lists some 96,000 clones, nearly 97% of them singletons. This entry comes from a study of technical replicates of blood from several donors. Germline V gives CDR1 SNHLY, CDR2 FYNNEI. J lost 1 base, V lost 6 bases, and 18 bases had no gene match. The CDR3 is 20 residues long. The origin of this receptor is a human donor in good health. The V call is TRBV2, the J call TRBJ2-7; TRBD2 aligns across 13 bases. Sample: T cells isolated from PBMCs. CDR3: CASRGAGTGRLAGGSYEQYF. CDR3 bases: TGTGCCAGCAGGGGGGCCGGGACAGGGAGACTAGCGGGAGGTTCCTACGAGCAGTACTTC. Using reference TRBV2 and TRBJ2-7 for the parts outside the CDR3, the full variable domain is EPEVTQTPSHQVTQMGQEVILRCVPISNHLYFYWYRQILGQKVEFLVSFYNNEISEKSEIFDDQFSVERPDGSNFTLKIRSTKLEDSAMYFCASRGAGTGRLAGGSYEQYFGPGTRLTVT.